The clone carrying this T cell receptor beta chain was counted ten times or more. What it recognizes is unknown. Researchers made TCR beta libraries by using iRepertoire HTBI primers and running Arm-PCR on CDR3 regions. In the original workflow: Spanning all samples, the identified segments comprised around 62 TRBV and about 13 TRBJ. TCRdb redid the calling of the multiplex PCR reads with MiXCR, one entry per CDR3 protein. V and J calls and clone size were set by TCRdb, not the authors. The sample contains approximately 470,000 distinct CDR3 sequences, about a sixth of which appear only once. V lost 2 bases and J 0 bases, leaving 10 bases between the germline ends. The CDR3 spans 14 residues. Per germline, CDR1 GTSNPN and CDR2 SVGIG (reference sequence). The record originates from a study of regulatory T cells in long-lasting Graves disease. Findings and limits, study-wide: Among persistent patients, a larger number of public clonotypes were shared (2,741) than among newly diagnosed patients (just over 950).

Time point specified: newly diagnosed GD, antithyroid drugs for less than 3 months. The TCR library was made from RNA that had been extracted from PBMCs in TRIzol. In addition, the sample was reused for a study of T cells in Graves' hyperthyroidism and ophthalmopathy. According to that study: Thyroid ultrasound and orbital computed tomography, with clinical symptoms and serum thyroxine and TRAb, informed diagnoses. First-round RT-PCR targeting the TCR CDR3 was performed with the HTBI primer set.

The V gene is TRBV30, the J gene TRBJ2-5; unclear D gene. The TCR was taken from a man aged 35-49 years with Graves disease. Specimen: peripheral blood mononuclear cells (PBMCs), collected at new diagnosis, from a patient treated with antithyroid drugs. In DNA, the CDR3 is TGTGCCTGGAGTACGCCTGGGTACCAAGAGACCCAGTACTTC. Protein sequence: CAWSTPGYQETQYF. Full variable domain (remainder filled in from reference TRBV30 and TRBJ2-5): SQTIHQWPATLVQPVGSPLSLECTVEGTSNPNLYWYRQAAGRGLQLLFYSVGIGQISSEVPQNLSASRPQDRQFILSSKKLLLSDSGFYLCAWSTPGYQETQYFGPGTRLLVL.